This T cell receptor beta chain derives from a study of T cells in Graves' hyperthyroidism and ophthalmopathy. Patients aged 18 to 65 had newly diagnosed hyperthyroidism that had lasted under 2 months. The source of the PBMCs was 8 to 10 ml of fresh peripheral blood. RNA transcripts gave rise to amplified TCR beta CDR3 regions. With the HTBI primer set, the TCR CDR3 went through a first round of RT-PCR. TCRdb reprocessed the multiplex PCR reads via MiXCR and lists one record per CDR3 protein. Of about 700,000 distinct CDR3 sequences listed, around 13% are singletons. Study-level results: Appearing also in blood were most of the thyroid clonotypes expanded above 0.001.

The CDR3 is 13 residues long. Trimming stripped 11 bases from V and 0 bases from J, with 11 bases between. CDR1 LNHNV and CDR2 YYDKDF come from the germline V gene (reference sequence). Only a few counts were recorded for this clonotype. The antigen remains unidentified. Sequencing was done on a sample of blood. The V call is TRBV15, the J call TRBJ2-1; no reliable D call. This TCR derives from a woman between 18 and 30 years old with Graves' hyperthyroidism. DNA for the CDR3: TGTGCCTCGCAAGTCAGCTCCTACAATGAGCAGTTCTTC. It specifies CASQVSSYNEQFF.